The T cell receptor beta chain under discussion was sequenced for a study of cytomegalovirus exposure and HLA in healthy donors. Vbeta (60) and Jbeta (13) primers were used in the PCR. Only in-frame clones appear in the TCRdb table, and some are missing; sequencing was by immunoSEQ multiplex PCR. The sample has about 90,000 clones; roughly 80% are singletons. Comment on this clone: Its cognate antigen is unknown.

Germline loops: CDR1 MDHEN, CDR2 SYDVKM. The V and J ends lost 5 bases and 0 bases respectively, with 10 bases between them. The CDR3 is 15 residues long. General study results and limits: Researchers had no immune exposure information except CMV serostatus available. Fewer N-insertions than the approximately 680-donor mean were reportedly shown by an Asian-associated ancestry cluster in a later analysis.

Despite likely unrecorded immune exposures, the donors were nominally healthy at the time of sampling. What was sequenced was PBMCs. The chain joins TRBV28 to TRBJ2-2, with D possibly matching TRBD1 (5 bases). The clonotype was recovered from a woman in her 40s in good health and CMV-seropositive. The CDR3 spells CASSHRFANTGELFF. CDR3 DNA: TGTGCCAGCAGTCACAGGTTCGCGAACACCGGGGAGCTGTTTTTT.